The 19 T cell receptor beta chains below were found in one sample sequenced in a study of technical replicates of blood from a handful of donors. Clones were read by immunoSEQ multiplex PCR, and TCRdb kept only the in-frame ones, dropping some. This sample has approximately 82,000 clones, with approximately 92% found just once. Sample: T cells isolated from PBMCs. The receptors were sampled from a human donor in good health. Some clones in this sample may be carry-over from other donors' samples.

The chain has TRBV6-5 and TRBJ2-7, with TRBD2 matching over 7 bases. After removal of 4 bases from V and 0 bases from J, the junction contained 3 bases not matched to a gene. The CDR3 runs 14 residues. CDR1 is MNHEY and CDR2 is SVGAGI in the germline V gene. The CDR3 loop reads CASSSWTSSYEQYF. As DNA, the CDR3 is TGTGCCAGCAGTTCTTGGACTAGCTCCTACGAGCAGTACTTC.

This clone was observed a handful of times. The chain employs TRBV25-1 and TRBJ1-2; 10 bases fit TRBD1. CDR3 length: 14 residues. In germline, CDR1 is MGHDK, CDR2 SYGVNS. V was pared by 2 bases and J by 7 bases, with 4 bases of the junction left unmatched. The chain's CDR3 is CASSEPGTGVGYTF. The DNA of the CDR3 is TGTGCCAGCAGTGAACCAGGGACAGGGGTTGGCTACACCTTC.

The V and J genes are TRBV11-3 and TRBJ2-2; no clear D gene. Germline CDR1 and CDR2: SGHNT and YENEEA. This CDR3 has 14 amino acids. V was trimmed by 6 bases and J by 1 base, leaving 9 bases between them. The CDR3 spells CASRTQENTGELFF. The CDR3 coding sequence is TGTGCCAGCAGGACGCAGGAGAACACCGGGGAGCTGTTTTTT.

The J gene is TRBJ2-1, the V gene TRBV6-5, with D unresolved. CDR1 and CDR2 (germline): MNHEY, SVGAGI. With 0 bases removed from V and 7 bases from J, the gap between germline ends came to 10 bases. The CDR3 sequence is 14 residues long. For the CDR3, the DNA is TGTGCCAGCAGTTACTCGAGGAGCATGAATGAGCAGTTCTTC. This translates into CASSYSRSMNEQFF.

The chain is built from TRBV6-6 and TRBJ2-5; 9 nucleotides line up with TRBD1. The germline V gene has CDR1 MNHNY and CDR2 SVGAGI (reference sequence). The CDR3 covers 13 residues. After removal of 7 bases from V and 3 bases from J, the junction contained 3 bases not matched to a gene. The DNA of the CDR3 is TGTGCCAGCATAAGGACAGGGGAAGAGACCCAGTACTTC. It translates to CASIRTGEETQYF.

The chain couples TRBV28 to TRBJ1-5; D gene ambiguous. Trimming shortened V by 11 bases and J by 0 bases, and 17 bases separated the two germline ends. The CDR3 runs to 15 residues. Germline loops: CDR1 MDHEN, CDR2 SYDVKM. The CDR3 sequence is CAVEAAPYSNQPQHF. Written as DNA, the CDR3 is TGTGCCGTCGAGGCTGCTCCTTATAGCAATCAGCCCCAGCATTTT. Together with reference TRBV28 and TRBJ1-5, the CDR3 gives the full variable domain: DVKVTQSSRYLVKRTGEKVFLECVQDMDHENMFWYRQDPGLGLRLIYFSYDVKMKEKGDIPEGYSVSREKKERFSLILESASTNQTSMYLCAVEAAPYSNQPQHFGDGTRLSIL.

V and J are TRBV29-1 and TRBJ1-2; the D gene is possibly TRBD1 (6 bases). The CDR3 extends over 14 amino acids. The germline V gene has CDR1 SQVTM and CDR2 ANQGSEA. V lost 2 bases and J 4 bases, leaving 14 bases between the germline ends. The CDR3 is CSVEKLAGVYGYTF. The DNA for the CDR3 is TGCAGCGTTGAAAAGCTGGCAGGGGTCTATGGCTACACCTTC.

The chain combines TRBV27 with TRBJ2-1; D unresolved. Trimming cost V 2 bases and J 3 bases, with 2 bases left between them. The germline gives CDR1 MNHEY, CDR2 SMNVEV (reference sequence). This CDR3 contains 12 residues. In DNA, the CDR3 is TGTGCCAGCAGTTTACGCTACAATGAGCAGTTCTTC. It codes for CASSLRYNEQFF.

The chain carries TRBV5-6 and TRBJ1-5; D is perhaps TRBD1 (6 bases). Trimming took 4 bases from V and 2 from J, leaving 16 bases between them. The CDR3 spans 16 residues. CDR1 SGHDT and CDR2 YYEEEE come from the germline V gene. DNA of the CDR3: TGTGCCAGCAGCACCCTAAGACAGGTGGGCAATCAGCCCCAGCATTTT. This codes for CASSTLRQVGNQPQHF.

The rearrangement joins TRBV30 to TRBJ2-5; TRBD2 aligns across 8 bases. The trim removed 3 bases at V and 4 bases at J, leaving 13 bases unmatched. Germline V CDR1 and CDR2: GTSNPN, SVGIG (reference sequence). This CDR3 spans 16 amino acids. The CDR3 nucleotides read TGTGCCTGGAGCGATATTCCGGGACTAGTAACAGAGACCCAGTACTTC. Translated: CAWSDIPGLVTETQYF. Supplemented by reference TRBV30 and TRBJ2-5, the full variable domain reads SQTIHQWPATLVQPVGSPLSLECTVEGTSNPNLYWYRQAAGRGLQLLFYSVGIGQISSEVPQNLSASRPQDRQFILSSKKLLLSDSGFYLCAWSDIPGLVTETQYFGPGTRLLVL.

The CDR3 loop reads CAWSVLAGVEETQYF. As DNA, the CDR3 is TGTGCCTGGAGTGTACTAGCGGGAGTAGAGGAGACCCAGTACTTC. The chain combines TRBV30 with TRBJ2-5, with TRBD2 matching over 11 bases. The germline gives CDR1 GTSNPN, CDR2 SVGIG (reference sequence). V gave up 0 bases and J gave up 5 bases; unmatched junction bases: 5. The CDR3 length is 15 residues.

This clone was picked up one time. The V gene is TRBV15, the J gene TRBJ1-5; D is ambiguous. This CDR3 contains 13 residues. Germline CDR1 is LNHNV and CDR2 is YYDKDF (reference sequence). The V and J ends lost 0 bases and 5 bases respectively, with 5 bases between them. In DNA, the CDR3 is TGTGCCACCAGCAGAGATCTCTATCAGCCCCAGCATTTT. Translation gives CATSRDLYQPQHF.

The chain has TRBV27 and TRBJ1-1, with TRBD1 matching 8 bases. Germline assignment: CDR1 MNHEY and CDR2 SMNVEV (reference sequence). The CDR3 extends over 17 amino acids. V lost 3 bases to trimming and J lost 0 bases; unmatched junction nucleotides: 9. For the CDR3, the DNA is TGTGCCAGCAGTTTTCAGGGGGCGCCGCGCATGAACACTGAAGCTTTCTTT. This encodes CASSFQGAPRMNTEAFF.

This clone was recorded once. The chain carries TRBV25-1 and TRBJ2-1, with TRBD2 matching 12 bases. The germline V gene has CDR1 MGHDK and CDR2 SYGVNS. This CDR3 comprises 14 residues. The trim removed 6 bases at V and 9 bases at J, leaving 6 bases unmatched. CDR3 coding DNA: TGTGCCAGCAGCCTAGCGGGAGGGATGGGTGAGCAGTTCTTC. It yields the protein CASSLAGGMGEQFF.

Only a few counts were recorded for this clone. The CDR3 here is CASSSQGIGELFF. The CDR3 nucleotides read TGTGCCAGCAGCTCTCAGGGGATCGGGGAGCTGTTTTTT. The chain couples TRBV7-2 to TRBJ2-2, with D tentatively TRBD1 (6 bases). The germline V gene encodes CDR1 SGHTA and CDR2 FQGNSA. This CDR3 is 13 amino acids long. The germline V and J ends were trimmed by 4 bases and 7 bases, with 10 bases remaining between them. Full variable domain (rest looked up from reference TRBV7-2 and TRBJ2-2): GAGVSQSPSNKVTEKGKDVELRCDPISGHTALYWYRQSLGQGLEFLIYFQGNSAPDKSGLPSDRFSAERTGGSVSTLTIQRTQQEDSAVYLCASSSQGIGELFFGEGSRLTVL.

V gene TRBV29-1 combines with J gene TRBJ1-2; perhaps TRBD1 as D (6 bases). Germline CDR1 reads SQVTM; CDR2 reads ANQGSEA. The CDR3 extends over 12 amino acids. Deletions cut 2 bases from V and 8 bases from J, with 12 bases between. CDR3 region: CSVERTAEGYTF. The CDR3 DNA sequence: TGCAGCGTTGAAAGGACAGCGGAAGGCTACACCTTC. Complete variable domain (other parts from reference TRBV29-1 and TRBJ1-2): SAVISQKPSRDICQRGTSLTIQCQVDSQVTMMFWYRQQPGQSLTLIATANQGSEATYESGFVIDKFPISRPNLTFSTLTVSNMSPEDSSIYLCSVERTAEGYTFGSGTRLTVV.

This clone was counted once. The CDR3 nucleotides read TGTGCCAGCAGCTGGCGACAGGGTGGAAGTGAAAAACTGTTTTTT. As protein: CASSWRQGGSEKLFF. J is TRBJ1-4 and V is TRBV14; the match to TRBD1 covers 7 bases. Germline V CDR1 and CDR2: SGHDN, FVKESK. The CDR3 sequence is 15 residues long. V gave up 5 bases and J gave up 7 bases; unmatched junction bases: 10.

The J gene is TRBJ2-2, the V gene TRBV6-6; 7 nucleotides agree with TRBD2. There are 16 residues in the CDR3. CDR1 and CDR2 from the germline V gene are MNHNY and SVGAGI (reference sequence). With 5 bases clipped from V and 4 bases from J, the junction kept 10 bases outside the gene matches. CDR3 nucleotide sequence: TGTGCCAGCAGTCAAGGGTGGGGAGGGCTCACCGGGGAGCTGTTTTTT. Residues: CASSQGWGGLTGELFF.

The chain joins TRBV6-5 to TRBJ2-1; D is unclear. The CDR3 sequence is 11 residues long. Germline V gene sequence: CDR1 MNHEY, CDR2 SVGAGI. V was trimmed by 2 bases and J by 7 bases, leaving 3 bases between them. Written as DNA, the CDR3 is TGTGCCAGCAGTTACCTAAATGAGCAGTTCTTC. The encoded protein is CASSYLNEQFF.